This TCR beta chain was documented in a study of cytomegalovirus exposure and HLA in healthy donors (dated by TCRdb to the late 2010s). About the study as a whole: According to an earlier analysis of 587 of the donors, about 170 million T cells yielded over 100 million unique TCR beta sequences and 250 to 350 Gb of sequence data. Roughly 300 gigabases of sequencing data and 70 million to 100 million unique TCR sequences were included in an early release covering around 600 HLA-typed donors. The genetic ancestry cluster associated with self-reported Caucasian donors included 80% to 90% of the roughly 390 genotyped donors. The study aimed to test whether signatures of past pathogen exposure could be identified by cataloging public T cell receptors. The study profiled the T cell repertoires of hundreds of subjects by immunosequencing and related them to cytomegalovirus serostatus. A separate validation cohort of roughly 130 different subjects was used in addition to the approximately 700-subject first cohort. To predict cytomegalovirus infection status, the study combined high-throughput TCR immunosequencing, statistical association of individual TCRs with disease status, and machine learning. In a later analysis, previously published TCR beta repertoires from about 640 donors were re-analyzed and high-resolution HLA genotyping was added so that TCR occurrence patterns could be studied. Rather than drawing on any new phenotypic data, the later analysis identified candidate immune exposures from TCR beta sequences and the way those sequences occurred across donors. An earlier analysis of some 500 of the donors applied high-throughput TCR beta sequencing to assess whether each TCR beta V gene segment acted as functional or pseudogenic. Donor age, sex, ethnicity and CMV serostatus were compiled together with the repertoire data. Genome-wide SNP genotypes for about 65% of the 666 donors were used in a later genetic analysis, which treated that subset as a discovery cohort. Every discovery cohort repertoire had been produced on one sequencing platform. Class I and class II HLA loci were covered by the typing at four-digit resolution. The number of typed donors differed by locus: about 620-630 for A, B, C, DRB1 and DQB1; 522 for DQA1; some 610 for DPA1; and around 450 for DPB1. Because of strong linkage in the cohort, five DR-DQ haplotypes were treated as single units for association and clustering. Among 398 genotyped donors of the cohort, an average of approximately 230,000 unique TCR beta nucleotide sequences were sequenced per donor, roughly 20% of them non-productive.

There are 14 amino acids in the CDR3, from cysteine to phenylalanine inclusive. Here the CDR3 DNA is all that survives: 42 bases in frame from base 1. Compared with germline, V lacks 7 bases and J lacks 4 bases; bases without a gene match: 7. CDR1 LNHDA and CDR2 SQIVND are derived from the germline V gene (reference sequence). The library was made by the immunoSEQ multiplex PCR assay. A mixture of 60 forward primers for TCR Vbeta segments and 13 reverse primers for TCR Jbeta segments was used in the multiplex PCR. The CDR3 region of rearranged TCR beta genes was amplified from genomic DNA with a multiplex PCR assay. On the Illumina HiSeq System, the amplified TCR beta libraries were sequenced as 87-base-pair reads. Turning to the authors' computational methods: A later analysis tallied 75 million to 85 million unique TCR beta chains across the 660 or so repertoires, and around 12 million of those chains were shared by two or more donors. Raw reads were error-corrected and collapsed into unique sequences by a nearest-neighbor algorithm in which closely related sequences were merged to remove PCR and sequencing errors. CDR3 sequences were aligned to IMGT reference sequences to assign V, D and J gene segments. For a sequence to be retained, a match of at least six nucleotides to both a V gene segment and a J gene segment was required. A rearrangement counted as productive if the CDR3 had no stop codons and remained in frame with V and J, and every other rearrangement counted as non-productive. Following IMGT convention, CDR3 was defined as the stretch from the second conserved V-encoded cysteine to the conserved J-encoded phenylalanine. Sequences without an unambiguous match to a single V gene segment were excluded from the earlier analysis of approximately 560 of the donors. In an earlier analysis of approximately 590 of the donors, V segments were called functional above 56.7% productive rearrangements and were called segregating when the between-donor standard deviation exceeded 5%. A statistical classification framework was built to diagnose cytomegalovirus status from the catalog of TCR beta chain sequences. In a later analysis, TCR nucleotide sequences were compared against IMGT/GENE-DB human TR gene sequences so that V and J genes could be assigned. In a later analysis, CDR3 sequences and most-parsimonious VDJ recombination scenarios were assigned using the TCRdist pipeline. A later analysis defined each TCR beta chain by its CDR3 amino acid sequence plus V-gene family, and excluded reads lacking a unique V-gene family. A later analysis removed over 500 highly shared, low-generation-probability nucleotide sequences to deal with suspected cross-contamination and a sequencing artifact. A later analysis calculated a clonal expansion index for each public chain from normalized within-repertoire ranks of inferred template counts. Generation probabilities in a later analysis came from a VDJ recombination model fitted to out-of-frame rearrangements, and those results were checked against IGoR. In a later analysis, hypergeometric tests were used to score TCR-TCR, TCR-HLA and TCR-CMV co-occurrence, with a repertoire-size bias correction applied to TCR pairs. To estimate false discovery rates, a later analysis permuted the HLA or CMV assignments 20 times. In a later analysis, co-occurring TCRs were grouped with DBSCAN, and TCRdist sequence similarity was added when clustering was performed within HLA-allele-positive subsets. Repertoires with fewer than 30,000 or more than 120,000 public chains, plus five repertoires with anomalous nucleotide sharing, were excluded from co-occurrence clustering. TCRdb stores this immuneACCESS table with in-frame sequences only. Part of the clones is absent; in the studies checked, under half of the shortfall reflects unresolved V genes, and no reason is known for the rest. Clone size and the V and J calls come from that table; the DNA yielded D and trimming. The sample table contains under 300,000 clones; only one count was recorded for about 66% of them. Clones ranked in the top ten supply about 2.1% of the sample.

The cohort was made up of 500 to 850 healthy bone marrow donors. At the time of sampling, every cohort member was nominally healthy, though immune exposures that went unrecorded were likely present. The donor tested CMV seronegative, placing the donor among the 300 to 450 seronegative members of the cohort. Every donor gave a peripheral blood sample, and the peripheral blood mononuclear cells from that sample were used for TCR beta sequencing. Genomic DNA was extracted from the blood cell samples with the Qiagen DNeasy Blood Extraction Kit. Results and caveats for the whole study, not just this receptor: Strong co-occurrence of HLA alleles, especially DR and DQ, made assigning TCR associations to individual alleles difficult. The classifier was reported to diagnose cytomegalovirus status with high specificity and sensitivity in both the original and validation cohorts. At a false discovery rate of 0.05, a later analysis linked some 17,000 TCR beta sequences to specific HLA alleles. The 87-base-pair reads could not distinguish some IMGT-functional V segments, including TRBV6-2 and TRBV6-3, so those segments were excluded. Several of the top co-occurrence clusters appeared to be linked to parvovirus B19, influenza, CMV and Epstein-Barr virus, according to a later analysis. The cohort was sequenced for TCR beta chains only, and without alpha or paired-chain data the features that could be detected were limited. While some public TCRs were present in many individuals, most TCR sequences turned up only very rarely across donors. A cluster of highly shared sequence variants was judged likely to be a technical artifact of the sequencing pipeline. A few of the identified cytomegalovirus-associated TCR beta chains were confirmed in vitro to be specific for cytomegalovirus antigens. A later analysis found that TCR association rates varied across HLA loci, with DRB1 alleles showing the most associated TCRs and HLA-C alleles the fewest. Because counts were too low, more than 15 rarely observed V segments, including chromosome 9 orphons, were left out of the earlier analysis of 500 to 750 of the donors. Linkage disequilibrium might explain the correlated functional status among segregating V segments, but an unknown experimental factor could not be excluded. An earlier analysis of 587 of the donors showed that most TCR beta V segments appeared in productive rearrangements either about 87% or about 30% of the time, which broadly matched IMGT annotations. An association between a missense DCLRE1C variant and V-gene and J-gene trimming of TCR beta chains was found in a later genetic analysis and replicated in an independent cohort. In a later genetic analysis, fewer N-insertions in productive TCRs were reported among donors in an Asian-associated ancestry cluster than the roughly 700-donor mean. In a later analysis, most CMV-associated TCR beta chains were found to appear HLA-restricted, with HLA associations seemingly driven largely by CMV exposure. A further reported finding was that TCR beta sequences accurately predicted the HLA-A and HLA-B alleles for most subjects in the first cohort. Because some donors lacked HLA typing at each locus, the association tests relied only on the typed subset. Presence/absence analyses assumed roughly uniform sequencing depth across donors, an assumption that may not hold. A total of 150 to 200 TCR beta chains were listed by the study as associated with cytomegalovirus. According to the authors, the approach could potentially be generalized to other disease states and immunological phenotypes. In a later analysis, HLA-associated TCR beta chains showed more clonal expansion and lower generation probabilities than non-associated chains that were equally common. Immune exposure information for the cohort was limited to CMV serostatus.

With regard to this clone: What antigen it recognizes has not been identified. No much larger clonotype is one base removed from it; base qualities were not supplied.

The origin of this receptor is a female donor in good health and CMV-seronegative. The chain was built from TRBV19 and TRBJ1-5; TRBD1 matches 7 bases in the middle. Sequences were obtained from PBMCs. The CDR3 here reads CASTLKQGNQPQHF. The nucleotide sequence reads as follows: TGTGCCAGTACCCTCAAACAGGGGAATCAGCCCCAGCATTTT. With the portions outside the CDR3 filled from the reference TRBV19 and TRBJ1-5 genes, the complete variable region becomes DGGITQSPKYLFRKEGQNVTLSCEQNLNHDAMYWYRQDPGQGLRLIYYSQIVNDFQKGDIAEGYSVSREKKESFPLTVTSAQKNPTAFYLCASTLKQGNQPQHFGDGTRLSIL.